This T cell receptor beta chain was documented in a study of response to subunit inactivated influenza vaccine. This CDR3 has 15 residues. The germline V and J ends were trimmed by 2 bases and 5 bases, with 12 bases remaining between them. Germline CDR1 is SEHNR and CDR2 is FQNEAQ (reference sequence). MiXCR, run by TCRdb on the RT-PCR reads, gives a single entry per CDR3 protein. Altogether 800,000 to 1,000,000 distinct CDR3 sequences are present, around 20% being singletons, with the ten largest covering about 10%. The sequence came from a middle-aged man who received an inactivated influenza vaccine. This rearrangement joins TRBV7-9 to TRBJ2-2, with D unclear. The input for sequencing was PBMCs from blood, taken 5 to 6 days after vaccination. The CDR3 region has the DNA TGTGCCAGCAGCTTATCGGGTGTACGGACCGGGGAGCTGTTTTTT. It codes for CASSLSGVRTGELFF.